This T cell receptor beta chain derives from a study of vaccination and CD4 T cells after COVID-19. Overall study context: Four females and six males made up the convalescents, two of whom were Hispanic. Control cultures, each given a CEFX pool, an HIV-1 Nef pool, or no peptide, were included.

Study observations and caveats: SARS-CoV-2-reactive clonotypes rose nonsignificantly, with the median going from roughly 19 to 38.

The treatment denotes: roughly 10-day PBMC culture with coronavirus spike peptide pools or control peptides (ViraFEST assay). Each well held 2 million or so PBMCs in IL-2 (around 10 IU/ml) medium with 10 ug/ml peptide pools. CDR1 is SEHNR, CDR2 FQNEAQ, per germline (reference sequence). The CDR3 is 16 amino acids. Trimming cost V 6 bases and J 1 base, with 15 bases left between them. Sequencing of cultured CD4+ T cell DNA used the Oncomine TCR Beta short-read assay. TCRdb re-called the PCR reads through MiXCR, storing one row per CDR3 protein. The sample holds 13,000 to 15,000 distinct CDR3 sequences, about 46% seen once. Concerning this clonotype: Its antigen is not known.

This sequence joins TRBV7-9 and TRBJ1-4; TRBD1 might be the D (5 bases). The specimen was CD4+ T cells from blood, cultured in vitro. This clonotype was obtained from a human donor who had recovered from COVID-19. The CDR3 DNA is TGTGCCAGCAGACGTCCAGGGTTTGGAACTAATGAAAAACTGTTTTTT. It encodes CASRRPGFGTNEKLFF. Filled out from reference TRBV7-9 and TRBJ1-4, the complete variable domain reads DTGVSQNPRHKITKRGQNVTFRCDPISEHNRLYWYRQTLGQGPEFLTYFQNEAQLEKSRLLSDRFSAERPKGSFSTLEIQRTEQGDSAMYLCASRRPGFGTNEKLFFGSGTQLSVL.